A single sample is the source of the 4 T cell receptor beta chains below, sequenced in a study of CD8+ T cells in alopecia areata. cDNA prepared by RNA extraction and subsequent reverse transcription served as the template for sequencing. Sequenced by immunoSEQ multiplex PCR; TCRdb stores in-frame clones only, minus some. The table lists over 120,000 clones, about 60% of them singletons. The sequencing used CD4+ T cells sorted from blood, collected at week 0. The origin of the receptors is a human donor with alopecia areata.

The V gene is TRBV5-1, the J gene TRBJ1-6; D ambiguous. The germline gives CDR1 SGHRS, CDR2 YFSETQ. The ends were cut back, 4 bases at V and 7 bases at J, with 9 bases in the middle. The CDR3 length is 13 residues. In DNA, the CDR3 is TGCGCCAGCAGCCCCGACCCCAATTCACCCCTCCACTTT. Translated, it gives CASSPDPNSPLHF.

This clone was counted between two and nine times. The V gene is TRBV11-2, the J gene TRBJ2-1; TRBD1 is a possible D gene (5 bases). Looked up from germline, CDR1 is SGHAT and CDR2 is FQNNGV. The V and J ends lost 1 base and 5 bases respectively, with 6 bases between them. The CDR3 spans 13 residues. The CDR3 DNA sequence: TGTGCCAGCAGCTTAGGACAGAACAATGAGCAGTTCTTC. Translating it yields CASSLGQNNEQFF.

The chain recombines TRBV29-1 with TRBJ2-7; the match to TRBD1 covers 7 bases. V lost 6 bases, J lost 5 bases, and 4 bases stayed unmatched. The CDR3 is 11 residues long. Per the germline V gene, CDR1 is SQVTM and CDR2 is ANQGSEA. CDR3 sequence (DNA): TGCAGCGTACGGACAGGAAACGAGCAGTACTTC. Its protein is CSVRTGNEQYF.

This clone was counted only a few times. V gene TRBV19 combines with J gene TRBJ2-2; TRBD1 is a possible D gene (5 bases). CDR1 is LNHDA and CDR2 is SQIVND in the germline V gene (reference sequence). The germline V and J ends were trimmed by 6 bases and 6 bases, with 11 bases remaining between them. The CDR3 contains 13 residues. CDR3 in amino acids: CASRGQGPGELFF. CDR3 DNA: TGTGCCAGTAGGGGGCAGGGCCCCGGGGAGCTGTTTTTT.